This T cell receptor beta chain was documented in a study of T cell changes during pregnancy in multiple sclerosis. The CDR3 consists of 14 residues. Germline V gene lookup returns CDR1 ENHRY and CDR2 SYGVKD. Trimming removed 8 bases from V and 2 bases from J, with 14 bases in between. Profiling relied on immunoSEQ multiplex PCR, and the TCRdb table lists in-frame clones only, not all of them. The sample has around 63,000 clones; around 90% are singletons. This sequence joins TRBV10-3 and TRBJ2-3; D perhaps matches TRBD2 (5 bases). The sequencing used peripheral blood, collected after pregnancy. This sequence was found in a female donor with multiple sclerosis, enrolled in a pregnancy study. The CDR3 protein is CAIGRGEVTDTQYF. In DNA, the CDR3 is TGTGCCATCGGCCGGGGAGAGGTCACAGATACGCAGTATTTT.